The 12 T cell receptor beta chains below come from one sample, sequenced in a study of shared clonotypes between healthy human individuals. Naive CD8 cells lacked CD45RO and underwent positive selection for CCR7, leaving out terminally differentiated effector memory CD45RA+ cells. TCRdb's table, derived via immunoSEQ multiplex PCR, lists solely in-frame clones and lacks some. This sample yields about 2.1 million clones, of which about 93% are seen a single time; more than 1.5% belongs to the top ten. The specimen sequenced was naive CD8+ T cells from PBMCs. The origin of the receptors is a man between 18 and 29 years old in good health. Some clones in this sample may be carry-over from other donors' samples.

V and J are TRBV5-6 and TRBJ1-1, with D maybe TRBD1 (5 bases). Per germline, CDR1 SGHDT and CDR2 YYEEEE. The germline V and J ends were trimmed by 4 bases and 5 bases, with 21 bases remaining between them. This CDR3 region has 16 residues. CDR3 residues: CASSPAESGLGTEAFF. CDR3 bases: TGTGCCAGCAGCCCCGCTGAGTCAGGGCTGGGGACTGAAGCTTTCTTT.

The chain employs TRBV19 and TRBJ1-2; D remains unclear. There are 14 residues in the CDR3. The V gene lost 3 bases and the J gene lost 4 bases, with 12 bases spanning the gap. Germline CDR1 and CDR2: LNHDA and SQIVND (reference sequence). CDR3 DNA: TGTGCCAGTAGTATGGTGGCCGGGATCTATGGCTACACCTTC. This translates into CASSMVAGIYGYTF.

The chain links TRBV11-2 to TRBJ2-2, with D perhaps matching TRBD1 or TRBD2 (5 bases each). Per germline, CDR1 SGHAT and CDR2 FQNNGV. Trimming stripped 4 bases from V and 8 bases from J, with 11 bases between. The CDR3 runs 13 residues. This CDR3 is CASSSGRLGELFF. In DNA, the CDR3 is TGTGCCAGCAGCTCGGGACGGCTTGGGGAGCTGTTTTTT.

The J gene is TRBJ2-2, the V gene TRBV5-1, with 12 bases that match TRBD2. The CDR3 loop spans 17 amino acids. With 0 bases clipped from V and 7 bases from J, the junction kept 7 bases outside the gene matches. The germline CDR1 and CDR2 sequences are SGHRS and YFSETQ. The CDR3 coding sequence is TGCGCCAGCAGCTTGGACAGGACTAGCGGGGTTAACGGGGAGCTGTTTTTT. It translates to CASSLDRTSGVNGELFF.

V is TRBV6-5 and J is TRBJ1-1; 11 bases are shared with TRBD1. From germline, CDR1 is MNHEY and CDR2 SVGAGI. The length of the CDR3 is 16 residues. V was clipped by 4 bases and J by 7 bases; unmatched bases: 11. The CDR3 sequence: CASSSRTGGKFGEAFF. As DNA, the CDR3 is TGTGCCAGCAGTTCTCGGACAGGGGGCAAATTTGGTGAAGCTTTCTTT.

The chain employs TRBV7-9 and TRBJ1-1; a weak D match, TRBD1 (5 bases). The V end was cut by 5 bases, the J end by 2 bases, with 12 bases between. Germline V gene data show CDR1 as SEHNR and CDR2 as FQNEAQ (reference sequence). The CDR3 is made up of 14 amino acids. CDR3 coding DNA: TGTGCCAGCAGCCTAAAGACAGATAACACTGAAGCTTTCTTT. Its translation: CASSLKTDNTEAFF.

The chain uses TRBV11-3 and TRBJ2-1; perhaps TRBD1 as D (6 bases). CDR1 and CDR2 (germline): SGHNT, YENEEA. This CDR3 spans 18 amino acids. With 0 bases removed from V and 0 bases from J, the gap between germline ends came to 15 bases. CDR3: CASSLEPGRGSSYNEQFF. CDR3 coding DNA: TGTGCCAGCAGCTTAGAACCTGGCAGGGGAAGCTCCTACAATGAGCAGTTCTTC.

The chain links TRBV12-5 to TRBJ1-1, with a weak D call TRBD1 (6 bases). The CDR3 covers 10 residues. V lost 8 bases, J lost 13 bases, and 14 bases lay in between. Germline lookup yields CDR1 LGHNT and CDR2 FRNRAP. CDR3: CASKGGGLFF. The CDR3 nucleotides are TGTGCTAGTAAAGGAGGGGGGCTTTTCTTT.

The rearrangement uses TRBV19 and TRBJ2-7; the D call may be TRBD1 or TRBD2 (5 bases each). V lost 6 bases, J lost 3 bases, and 12 bases lay in between. Germline lookup yields CDR1 LNHDA and CDR2 SQIVND (reference sequence). This CDR3 contains 13 residues. The CDR3 region is CASRWRGDYEQYF. CDR3 sequence (DNA): TGTGCCAGTAGGTGGAGAGGGGACTACGAGCAGTACTTC.

The chain links TRBV29-1 to TRBJ2-1; 8 bases line up with TRBD2. V lost 6 bases and J lost 4; bases outside the gene matches: 8. Germline lookup yields CDR1 SQVTM and CDR2 ANQGSEA. The CDR3 has 14 amino acids. CDR3: CSVSGTRPYNEQFF. CDR3 bases: TGCAGCGTATCCGGGACTAGACCTTACAATGAGCAGTTCTTC.

This chain connects TRBV27 to TRBJ2-2; 14 positions match TRBD2. After removal of 8 bases from V and 0 bases from J, the junction contained 14 bases not matched to a gene. The CDR3 runs to 20 residues. Germline loops: CDR1 MNHEY, CDR2 SMNVEV (reference sequence). The CDR3 loop reads CASGYPPGTSGRANTGELFF. DNA of the CDR3: TGTGCCAGCGGGTACCCCCCCGGGACTAGCGGGAGAGCGAACACCGGGGAGCTGTTTTTT.

This sequence joins TRBV19 and TRBJ2-7, with D perhaps assigned TRBD1 or TRBD2 (5 bases each). V lost 5 bases to trimming and J lost 0 bases, with 17 bases between them. There are 16 residues in the CDR3. The germline gives CDR1 LNHDA, CDR2 SQIVND (reference sequence). The CDR3 sequence: CASSLAGTRPSYEQYF. The DNA for the CDR3 is TGTGCCAGTAGTCTAGCCGGGACCCGCCCCTCCTACGAGCAGTACTTC.